This note documents a single TCR beta chain sequence. Its antigen is currently not known. No much larger clonotype is one base removed from it; base qualities were not supplied. No immune events such as infections were documented for the healthy donors during the collection period. Healthy-donor blood repertoires served as a training cohort to calibrate time-dependent variance in a beta-binomial model of T-cell clone differential abundance. The training cohort was composed of approximately ten healthy donors, 3 female and 7 male. The donors were between roughly 29 and 64 years old, with an average age of about 47 years. Obtained from a commercial supplier, whole blood was collected from each healthy donor at three time points set two to three weeks apart. For immunosequencing, genomic DNA was extracted from unsorted whole blood. TCRbeta CDR3 regions were profiled by bias-controlled multiplex PCR amplification of genomic DNA with the immunoSEQ Assay. Regarding the original processing steps: The absolute abundance of each unique TCRbeta CDR3 region was quantified after sequences were collapsed and filtered. Two models were used to test differential abundance: a binomial model (Fisher-equivalent) and a beta-binomial model that adds time-dependent variance fitted from healthy donors. Clones with fewer than 5 combined templates were removed, and a clone was called differentially abundant if the clone's Benjamini-Hochberg FDR was below 0.01. In the beta-binomial model, variance was expressed as a function of the total template count across the two samples, in the form v = (b*log(k)+a)^2. TCRdb holds this immuneACCESS table with in-frame rearrangements only. Some clones are missing; in checked studies, unresolved V genes explain under half, and the rest has no known cause. The V and J calls and the clone size are those of that table, but D and trimming were determined from the DNA. In all, the sample holds 100,000 to 150,000 clones, and about 88% of those were seen once. The ten largest account for 7.5% to 8.5% of the sample.

The entry originates in a study of identifying expanded T cells in peripheral blood (dated by TCRdb to the late 2010s). Background on the whole study: Separate aliquots of the same genomic DNA pool were sequenced to produce technical replicates, and four replicates were compared in pairs. Broad study findings and their caveats: The beta-binomial model significantly reduced the number of clones called differentially abundant and the false-positive rate across all healthy-donor time intervals. Variance in clone template counts between approximately 2-week samples significantly increased with total template count across all healthy donors. The authors expected biological variance in healthy repertoires might increase further over much longer intervals such as months to years. The binomial model flagged around 1.3 differentially abundant clones between technical replicates, compared with roughly 15 over two weeks and 19 over four weeks.

The germline V gene (reference sequence) provides CDR1 LNHDA and CDR2 SQIVND. Taken from cysteine to phenylalanine, the CDR3 has 13 residues. Left in the record is the CDR3 DNA by itself, 39 bases read in frame from the first base. The V end gives up 9 bases and the J end 8 bases, leaving 9 bases in the junction not matched to a gene. Sequences were obtained from blood. The sequence was obtained from a person aged 18 to 70 in good health. This chain is built from TRBV19 and TRBJ1-2, with 10 bases in between that match TRBD1. The CDR3 corresponds to CARVRDRGWGYTF. The DNA is as follows: TGTGCCAGGGTACGGGACAGGGGTTGGGGCTACACCTTC.